What follows is one T cell receptor (beta chain) and its context. Its antigen is unidentified. The V end lost 4 bases, the J end lost 2 bases, and 10 bases lay between the germline ends. Germline CDR1 ENHRY, CDR2 SYGVKD. The CDR3 extends over 14 amino acids. This entry belongs to a study of shared clonotypes between healthy human individuals. TCRdb's table, derived via immunoSEQ multiplex PCR, lists solely in-frame clones and lacks some. The sample consists of a few million clones, over 85% of them appearing once. Study outcomes and limitations: Generation probability values for non-shared clonotypes were lower than those for clonotypes shared by all four donors. Generally, naive subsets came out with larger estimated richness than memory subsets.

The material sequenced was naive CD4+ T cells sorted from blood. Subset indicated: CD45RA+ positively selected. J is TRBJ2-3 and V is TRBV10-3; D is perhaps TRBD2 (5 bases). The source is a man in his late teens or twenties in good health. The CDR3: CAISAGILTDTQYF. As DNA, the CDR3 is TGTGCCATCAGTGCCGGGATTCTCACAGATACGCAGTATTTT.